The 11 T cell receptor beta chains below come from one sample, sequenced in a study of control samples from healthy donors and cancer patients. Repertoires were generated with immunoSEQ multiplex PCR, while TCRdb's copy carries only in-frame clones and drops some. The data hold around 94,000 clones, with roughly nine tenths observed a single time. The sequenced sample was blood. Every receptor here comes from a woman aged 18 to 35 in good health.

This clone was picked up a small number of times. This rearrangement joins TRBV9 to TRBJ1-3; D not resolved. V was trimmed by 0 bases and J by 0 bases, leaving 10 bases between them. Germline V gene sequence: CDR1 SGDLS, CDR2 YYNGEE. The CDR3 is 16 amino acids. DNA for the CDR3: TGTGCCAGCAGCGTAGGGGCGGACGCCTCTGGAAACACCATATATTTT. Amino acid sequence: CASSVGADASGNTIYF.

The gene calls are TRBV7-9 and TRBJ2-1, with TRBD2 as a possible D gene (6 bases). This CDR3 has 15 amino acids. Germline-derived CDR1 and CDR2 are SEHNR and FQNEAQ (reference sequence). The V gene lost 5 bases and the J gene lost 4 bases, with 15 bases spanning the gap. For the CDR3, the DNA is TGTGCCAGCAGCGCGGGACCAGGAGGTTACAATGAGCAGTTCTTC. Protein sequence: CASSAGPGGYNEQFF.

The chain has TRBV11-2 and TRBJ1-1, with D possibly being TRBD1 (6 bases). Germline loops: CDR1 SGHAT, CDR2 FQNNGV. V lost 5 bases to trimming and J lost 3 bases, with 13 bases between them. This CDR3 is built from 14 residues. The CDR3 nucleotides are TGTGCCAGCAGCCCCCAGGGGTCTTACACTGAAGCTTTCTTT. This encodes CASSPQGSYTEAFF. Full variable domain (remainder filled in from reference TRBV11-2 and TRBJ1-1): EAGVAQSPRYKIIEKRQSVAFWCNPISGHATLYWYQQILGQGPKLLIQFQNNGVVDDSQLPKDRFSAERLKGVDSTLKIQPAKLEDSAVYLCASSPQGSYTEAFFGQGTRLTVV.

V and J are TRBV27 and TRBJ2-7, with 8 bases matching TRBD2. The trim removed 9 bases at V and 4 bases at J, leaving 8 bases unmatched. Germline V lookup: CDR1 MNHEY, CDR2 SMNVEV (reference sequence). The CDR3 consists of 13 residues. The CDR3 sequence is CASSLGGGYEQYF. In DNA form, the CDR3 reads TGTGCCAGTAGCCTAGGCGGGGGGTACGAGCAGTACTTC.

Only one count was recorded for this clone. CDR3: CASSGQGAGETQYF. CDR3 sequence (DNA): TGTGCCAGCAGCGGACAGGGGGCCGGGGAGACCCAGTACTTC. The chain couples TRBV9 to TRBJ2-5, with TRBD1 matching 10 bases. Trimming cost V 3 bases and J 5 bases; bases outside gene matches: 4. This CDR3 region has 14 residues. Germline CDR1 is SGDLS and CDR2 is YYNGEE.

This clone came up a few times. The chain has TRBV27 and TRBJ2-7, with TRBD1 as a possible D gene (6 bases). Germline values: CDR1 MNHEY, CDR2 SMNVEV (reference sequence). CDR3 length: 14 residues. The germline V and J ends were trimmed by 3 bases and 1 base, with 10 bases remaining between them. CDR3 sequence (DNA): TGTGCCAGCAGTTTGCAGGGGTCTTCCTACGAGCAGTACTTC. This codes for CASSLQGSSYEQYF.

The V call is TRBV27, the J call TRBJ1-1; 8 bases are a match to TRBD1. V lost 8 bases to trimming and J lost 2 bases; unmatched junction nucleotides: 4. Germline CDR1 and CDR2: MNHEY and SMNVEV (reference sequence). CDR3 size: 13 residues. The CDR3 here is CASAGTGNTEAFF. The CDR3 coding sequence is TGTGCCAGCGCCGGGACAGGTAACACTGAAGCTTTCTTT.

This clone appeared a few times. V gene TRBV23-1 combines with J gene TRBJ1-2; 9 positions agree with TRBD1. TRBV23-1 is noted as an ORF with a role that remains uncertain. The ends lost 0 bases at V and 4 bases at J; junction bases unmatched: 3. The CDR3 spans 15 residues. The CDR3 bases are TGCGCCAGCAGTCAATCCGGACAGGGGATCTATGGCTACACCTTC. Translating it yields CASSQSGQGIYGYTF.

As for this clone: At one of its ends the junction is not consistent with the germline gene, which may arise from a read error. The V call is TRBV18, the J call TRBJ1-1, with TRBD1 identical over 7 bases. The CDR3 covers 12 residues. Germline-derived CDR1 and CDR2 are KGHSH and LQKENI. The DNA for the CDR3 is TGTGCCAGCTCACCAGACGACAGGGAGCAAGACTTT. The encoded protein is CASSPDDREQDF.

The chain is built from TRBV20-1 and TRBJ2-3; possible D gene TRBD1, 6 bases. Germline V gives CDR1 DFQATT, CDR2 SNEGSKA (reference sequence). Trimming stripped 6 bases from V and 4 bases from J, with 8 bases between. CDR3 size: 11 residues. CDR3 bases: TGCAGTGCCCGACAGGCAGATACGCAGTATTTT. Amino acids: CSARQADTQYF.

This sequence joins TRBV2 and TRBJ1-2; D possibly corresponds to TRBD1 (5 bases). There are 15 residues in the CDR3. CDR1 SNHLY and CDR2 FYNNEI come from the germline V gene. V gave up 6 bases and J gave up 0 bases, with 14 bases separating them. The chain's CDR3 is CASRKESTANYGYTF. The CDR3 DNA follows: TGTGCCAGCAGGAAGGAATCGACAGCTAACTATGGCTACACCTTC.